This passage covers 5 T cell receptor beta chains from one sample sequenced in a study of molecular identifiers for immune sequencing clone quantification (dated by TCRdb to the late 2010s). Library generation was performed with PCR. Sequencing was performed on a NextSeq 500. Starting from the raw public reads, TCRdb applied fastp trimming at Q25, assembled clones with MiXCR and retained in-frame beta chains. Entries that share a CDR3 protein sequence are merged under the most common genes and DNA. The sample table records roughly 320,000 distinct CDR3 sequences; about 22% of these occur just once. Around 0.76% of the sample goes to the ten largest clones. Sequencing was done on a sample of naive CD8+ T cells from blood, with Jurkat cell RNA spiked in. Interpreted using the paper, the cell subset or site label stands for: FACS-sorted CD8+CD4-CCR7+CD45RA+ naive T cells. The receptor set was obtained from a human donor in good health. Some libraries in this study had Jurkat cell RNA spiked in.

This clonotype has ten or more counts. The rearrangement uses TRBV28 and TRBJ2-1, with a tentative D call TRBD2 (6 bases). CDR3 length equals 13 residues. CDR1 MDHEN and CDR2 SYDVKM come from the germline V gene. Trimming shortened V by 11 bases and J by 3 bases, and 14 bases separated the two germline ends. The CDR3, as DNA: TGTGCCGTCTCCTCTAGCGTCTACAATGAGCAGTTCTTC. Its protein is CAVSSSVYNEQFF.

This clonotype was seen a few times. This sequence joins TRBV6-5 and TRBJ2-1; 9 nucleotides line up with TRBD2. The germline V gene encodes CDR1 MNHEY and CDR2 SVGAGI. The trim removed 5 bases at V and 10 bases at J, leaving 6 bases unmatched. The CDR3 runs 13 residues. CDR3 nucleotide sequence: TGTGCCAGCAGTATAGGTAGCGGGGGAGAGCAGTTCTTC. Its translation: CASSIGSGGEQFF.

Ten or more counts support this clonotype. This chain links TRBV14 with TRBJ1-5; D possibly corresponds to TRBD1 (6 bases). Germline CDR1 reads SGHDN; CDR2 reads FVKESK. The V gene lost 1 base and the J gene lost 4 bases, with 14 bases spanning the gap. CDR3 length: 16 amino acids. This CDR3 reads CASSQVSGQTNQPQHF. Here the CDR3 DNA reads TGTGCCAGCAGCCAAGTTTCTGGACAGACAAATCAGCCCCAGCATTTT.

This clonotype was recorded many times. The CDR3 protein is CASSDGGTAYEQYF. The CDR3, as DNA: TGTGCCAGCAGTGACGGCGGCACCGCCTACGAGCAGTACTTC. The chain links TRBV25-1 to TRBJ2-7; no clear D. The CDR3 has 14 residues. Trimming took 3 bases from V and 2 from J, leaving 11 bases between them. In germline, CDR1 is MGHDK, CDR2 SYGVNS.

The chain links TRBV12-3 or TRBV12-4 to TRBJ1-5; TRBD1 might be the D (6 bases). CDR3 length: 16 residues. V lost 4 bases and J 1 base, leaving 14 bases between the germline ends. CDR3 amino acids: CASSSPGGGSNQPQHF. The DNA of the CDR3 is TGTGCCAGCAGTTCCCCGGGGGGGGGCAGCAATCAGCCCCAGCATTTT.